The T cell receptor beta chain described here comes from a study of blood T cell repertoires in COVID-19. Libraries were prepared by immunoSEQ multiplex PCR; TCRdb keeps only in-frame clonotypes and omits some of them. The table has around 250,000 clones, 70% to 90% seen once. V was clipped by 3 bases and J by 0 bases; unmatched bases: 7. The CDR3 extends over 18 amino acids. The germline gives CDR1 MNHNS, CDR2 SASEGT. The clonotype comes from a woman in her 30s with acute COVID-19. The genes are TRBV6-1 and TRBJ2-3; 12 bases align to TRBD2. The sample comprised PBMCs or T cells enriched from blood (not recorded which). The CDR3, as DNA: TGTGCCAGCAGTGATTTTGGGACTAGCGGGTCTAGCACAGATACGCAGTATTTT. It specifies CASSDFGTSGSSTDTQYF.